The next 30 T cell receptor beta chains were all read from a single sample in a study of T cells in Graves' hyperthyroidism and ophthalmopathy. Amplification of TCR beta CDR3 regions used RNA as the template. The HTBI primer set served for first-round RT-PCR of the TCR CDR3. One entry per CDR3 protein, called by TCRdb with MiXCR from the multiplex PCR reads. The data show 500,000 to 650,000 distinct CDR3 sequences, with around 43% seen just once and about two fifths held by the top ten. Material: peripheral blood or thyroid tissue (not recorded which). These receptor sequences come from an adult woman with Graves' disease, either hyperthyroidism or ophthalmopathy (not recorded which).

This sequence joins TRBV7-9 and TRBJ2-5; 7 bases agree with TRBD1. Germline loops: CDR1 SEHNR, CDR2 FQNEAQ (reference sequence). V shed 4 bases and J 5 bases; nucleotides not matched to a gene: 7. CDR3 length: 14 amino acids. The CDR3 sequence: CASSSGQVLETQYF. The CDR3 nucleotides are TGTGCCAGCAGCTCCGGACAGGTTCTGGAGACCCAGTACTTC.

This clonotype is a singleton in its sample. The rearrangement links TRBV29-1 to TRBJ2-7, with 8 bases matching TRBD1. Losses at the gene ends were 8 bases for V and 3 bases for J; bases not matched to a gene: 9. This CDR3 is 13 amino acids long. Germline lookup yields CDR1 SQVTM and CDR2 ANQGSEA. The CDR3 DNA reads TGCAGCCAAGAGGGCGGGACAGGCTACGAGCAGTACTTC. Translating it yields CSQEGGTGYEQYF.

This chain uses TRBV29-1 with TRBJ1-5; 8 nucleotides agree with TRBD1. V shed 4 bases, J shed 11 bases, and the junction held 7 bases outside the gene matches. This CDR3 contains 12 residues. The germline V gene encodes CDR1 SQVTM and CDR2 ANQGSEA. The CDR3 region is CSVASGGGTQHF. Here the CDR3 DNA reads TGCAGCGTTGCCTCAGGGGGCGGCACCCAGCATTTT.

The chain carries TRBV2 and TRBJ1-5; D is uncertain. The last part of the DNA fits TRBJ2-3 better; the J call may be wrong. In germline, CDR1 is SNHLY, CDR2 FYNNEI. The CDR3 is 15 amino acids. Written as DNA, the CDR3 is TGTGCCAGCAGTGAGTGGCGCCCCAGCACAGATACGCAGTATTTT. It translates to CASSEWRPSTDTQYF.

This clonotype was picked up a small number of times. The V call is TRBV10-3, the J call TRBJ1-1, with 9 nucleotides matching TRBD1. The CDR3 contains 14 residues. After removal of 5 bases from V and 4 bases from J, the junction contained 5 bases not matched to a gene. CDR1 ENHRY and CDR2 SYGVKD come from the germline V gene. The CDR3 loop is CAISWTGVGTEAFF. Written as DNA, the CDR3 is TGTGCCATCAGTTGGACAGGGGTGGGCACTGAAGCTTTCTTT.

This chain joins TRBV19 and TRBJ1-5; D remains ambiguous. CDR3 length: 13 residues. Per germline, CDR1 LNHDA and CDR2 SQIVND (reference sequence). With 6 bases removed from V and 3 bases from J, the gap between germline ends came to 9 bases. This CDR3 reads CASREGFNQPQHF. The CDR3 DNA follows: TGTGCCAGTAGAGAGGGCTTCAATCAGCCCCAGCATTTT.

This clonotype was detected ten times or more. The genes are TRBV20-1 and TRBJ1-2; D remains unclear. CDR3 length: 14 residues. CDR1 DFQATT and CDR2 SNEGSKA come from the germline V gene (reference sequence). Trimming took off 3 bases at V and 4 bases at J, with 15 bases between the two ends. This CDR3 is CSARGGRTRYGYTF. The CDR3 bases are TGCAGTGCTAGGGGTGGACGGACCCGCTATGGCTACACCTTC.

This clonotype was detected a few times. CDR3 bases: TGTGCCAGCAGCTTATCCGGGACAGGGAACGAGCAGTACTTC. Its protein product is CASSLSGTGNEQYF. The chain couples TRBV11-2 to TRBJ2-7; 9 nucleotides match TRBD1. Germline CDR1 SGHAT, CDR2 FQNNGV. V lost 2 bases to trimming and J lost 5 bases; unmatched junction nucleotides: 4. CDR3 size: 14 residues.

The rearrangement links TRBV20-1 to TRBJ1-1; weak D call: TRBD1 (5 bases). This CDR3 has 13 amino acids. Germline assignment: CDR1 DFQATT and CDR2 SNEGSKA (reference sequence). V lost 5 bases, J lost 4 bases, and 14 bases lay in between. For the CDR3, the DNA is TGCAGTGCTGTGATTCTGGGGGGCACTGAAGCTTTCTTT. Amino acids: CSAVILGGTEAFF.

V usage is TRBV10-3 and J usage is TRBJ1-5, with no clear D. V was trimmed by 2 bases and J by 2 bases, leaving 16 bases between them. The CDR3 sequence is 17 residues long. Germline V gives CDR1 ENHRY, CDR2 SYGVKD. CDR3 coding DNA: TGTGCCATCAGTGAGACTTTCGGGAGGAAGCGCAATCAGCCCCAGCATTTT. This sequence encodes CAISETFGRKRNQPQHF.

This clonotype has ten or more counts. This chain joins TRBV29-1 and TRBJ2-6; no clear D. Germline CDR1 SQVTM, CDR2 ANQGSEA. The V end lost 5 bases, the J end lost 4 bases, and 12 bases lay between the germline ends. This CDR3 is built from 14 residues. The CDR3 loop reads CSVYWTPGANVLTF. Written as DNA, the CDR3 is TGCAGCGTTTATTGGACCCCGGGGGCCAACGTCCTGACTTTC. The full variable domain, rest sourced from reference TRBV29-1 and TRBJ2-6, is SAVISQKPSRDICQRGTSLTIQCQVDSQVTMMFWYRQQPGQSLTLIATANQGSEATYESGFVIDKFPISRPNLTFSTLTVSNMSPEDSSIYLCSVYWTPGANVLTFGAGSRLTVL.

There are many counts of this clonotype. The chain couples TRBV7-2 to TRBJ1-4; D is unresolved. There are 16 residues in the CDR3. Germline V CDR1 and CDR2: SGHTA, FQGNSA. V was pared by 1 base and J by 6 bases, with 15 bases between. This CDR3 is CASSLGPLGRYEKLFF. The CDR3 nucleotides read TGTGCCAGCAGCTTAGGCCCTCTAGGACGATATGAAAAACTGTTTTTT. The whole variable domain, filled in from reference TRBV7-2 and TRBJ1-4, reads GAGVSQSPSNKVTEKGKDVELRCDPISGHTALYWYRQSLGQGLEFLIYFQGNSAPDKSGLPSDRFSAERTGGSVSTLTIQRTQQEDSAVYLCASSLGPLGRYEKLFFGSGTQLSVL.

This clonotype appeared a few times. The V gene is TRBV29-1, the J gene TRBJ2-5, with TRBD2 as a possible D gene (5 bases). Trimming stripped 5 bases from V and 3 bases from J, with 7 bases between. This CDR3 region has 11 residues. Germline loops: CDR1 SQVTM, CDR2 ANQGSEA. The CDR3 bases are TGCAGCGTTTGGGGAGAAGAGACCCAGTACTTC. Its translation: CSVWGEETQYF. The full variable domain, completed using reference TRBV29-1 and TRBJ2-5, is SAVISQKPSRDICQRGTSLTIQCQVDSQVTMMFWYRQQPGQSLTLIATANQGSEATYESGFVIDKFPISRPNLTFSTLTVSNMSPEDSSIYLCSVWGEETQYFGPGTRLLVL.

This clonotype was recorded once. The CDR3 DNA sequence: TGTGCCAGCAGCTTAGGGGGACTAGCGGGAGTCCCCGGGGAGCTGTTTTTT. Protein: CASSLGGLAGVPGELFF. V usage is TRBV7-9 and J usage is TRBJ2-2; 14 nucleotides agree with TRBD2. The CDR3 consists of 17 residues. Unmatched junction bases numbered 4, after V lost 1 base and J lost 6 bases. From germline, CDR1 is SEHNR and CDR2 FQNEAQ (reference sequence).

This clonotype appeared once. The chain is built from TRBV20-1 and TRBJ2-5; maybe TRBD2 (5 bases). This CDR3 has 16 residues. Trimming removed 6 bases from V and 2 bases from J, with 22 bases in between. Germline V gene data show CDR1 as DFQATT and CDR2 as SNEGSKA (reference sequence). The CDR3 protein is CSASSVLEAVQETQYF. In DNA, the CDR3 is TGCAGTGCGAGCAGTGTCCTGGAGGCGGTACAAGAGACCCAGTACTTC.

This clonotype was counted at least ten times. The V call is TRBV5-6, the J call TRBJ1-4; 9 nucleotides agree with TRBD1. The junction had 6 bases not matched to a gene; V was cut back by 4 bases and J by 8 bases. Looked up from germline, CDR1 is SGHDT and CDR2 is YYEEEE. The CDR3 runs to 14 residues. The CDR3 DNA sequence: TGTGCCAGCAGCCCTGGACAGGGGCGGGAAAAACTGTTTTTT. Amino acid sequence: CASSPGQGREKLFF. The full variable domain, with the rest looked up from reference TRBV5-6 and TRBJ1-4, is DAGVTQSPTHLIKTRGQQVTLRCSPKSGHDTVSWYQQALGQGPQFIFQYYEEEERQRGNFPDRFSGHQFPNYSSELNVNALLLGDSALYLCASSPGQGREKLFFGSGTQLSVL.

This chain joins TRBV11-2 and TRBJ2-7, with TRBD2 matching over 11 bases. CDR3 length equals 14 residues. The germline gives CDR1 SGHAT, CDR2 FQNNGV. V gave up 7 bases and J gave up 7 bases; unmatched junction bases: 9. CDR3 sequence (DNA): TGTGCCAGCACCCTACTAGCGGGAGTGGGAGAGCAGTACTTC. Translated: CASTLLAGVGEQYF.

Remarks on this clonotype: A much larger clone differs from this one at a single base, so this may be a read error. The chain uses TRBV2 and TRBJ1-5; D uncertain. V lost 8 bases, J lost 5 bases, and 4 bases lay in between. CDR1 and CDR2 from the germline V gene are SNHLY and FYNNEI. CDR3 length: 10 amino acids. The CDR3 DNA sequence: TGTGCCAGCGGCGATCAGCCCCAGCATTTT. Translated, it gives CASGDQPQHF.

V and J are TRBV12-3 or TRBV12-4 and TRBJ1-2; D call uncertain. The CDR3 extends over 13 amino acids. V was shortened by 6 bases and J by 4 bases, with 12 bases between the two germline ends. This CDR3 reads CASRNPASYGYTF. The CDR3 DNA follows: TGTGCCAGCAGAAATCCGGCGTCCTATGGCTACACCTTC.

This clonotype appeared many times. This chain uses TRBV10-3 with TRBJ1-2; 7 bases are shared with TRBD1. The CDR3 length is 13 residues. With V trimmed by 5 bases and J by 6 bases, 6 bases remained unmatched. Looked up from germline, CDR1 is ENHRY and CDR2 is SYGVKD. The CDR3 nucleotides are TGTGCCATCAGTACATGGGACAGTAATGGCTACACCTTC. Translation gives CAISTWDSNGYTF.

Many counts were recorded for this clonotype. This chain joins TRBV20-1 and TRBJ1-5; no reliable D call. Germline V lookup: CDR1 DFQATT, CDR2 SNEGSKA (reference sequence). The CDR3 spans 13 residues. The V gene lost 2 bases and the J gene lost 4 bases, with 9 bases spanning the gap. CDR3 region: CSARTDTNQPQHF. The CDR3 nucleotides are TGCAGTGCTAGAACGGATACAAATCAGCCCCAGCATTTT.

This clonotype came up many times. The rearrangement links TRBV7-6 to TRBJ1-1, with D hard to call. The ends were cut back, 2 bases at V and 7 bases at J, with 17 bases in the middle. The length of the CDR3 is 15 residues. From germline, CDR1 is SGHVS and CDR2 FNYEAQ. The CDR3 loop reads CASSLLSARPDEAFF. The CDR3 coding sequence is TGTGCCAGCAGCTTATTGTCAGCTCGGCCTGATGAAGCTTTCTTT.

This clonotype was detected ten times or more. The chain links TRBV7-6 to TRBJ2-7; D gene unclear. The V end was cut by 5 bases, the J end by 2 bases, with 10 bases between. Germline CDR1 SGHVS, CDR2 FNYEAQ. The CDR3 has 13 residues. CDR3 nucleotides: TGTGCCAGCAGCCCCCGGGTGGCCTACGAGCAGTACTTC. Protein sequence: CASSPRVAYEQYF.

The J gene is TRBJ2-6, the V gene TRBV15, with 10 nucleotides matching TRBD1. The germline V gene has CDR1 LNHNV and CDR2 YYDKDF (reference sequence). With V trimmed by 5 bases and J by 0 bases, 7 bases remained unmatched. The CDR3 is 18 residues long. The CDR3 DNA reads TGTGCCACCAGCCGGGGGGACAGGGGTAGCTCTGGGGCCAACGTCCTGACTTTC. Residues: CATSRGDRGSSGANVLTF.

The V and J genes are TRBV29-1 and TRBJ1-1, with 7 bases lining up with TRBD1. Trimming took 8 bases from V and 4 from J; bases not matched to a gene: 13. Germline assignment: CDR1 SQVTM and CDR2 ANQGSEA. This CDR3 has 14 amino acids. The CDR3 loop is CSQDTGVWATEAFF. CDR3 in DNA: TGCAGCCAAGATACAGGGGTTTGGGCCACTGAAGCTTTCTTT.

As regards this clonotype: This may stem from a read error, because a much larger clone lies one nucleotide away. The J gene is TRBJ2-6, the V gene TRBV12-3 or TRBV12-4, with TRBD1 matching 8 bases. Germline trimming cut 5 bases from V and 4 bases from J; bases unmatched to any gene: 10. The CDR3 spans 17 residues. The CDR3 nucleotides read TGTGCCAGCAGTGGCAGGGGGCGAACTCTCGGGGCCAACGTCCTGACTTTC. Translating gives CASSGRGRTLGANVLTF.

This sequence joins TRBV11-1 and TRBJ2-7; D not resolved. Trimming shortened V by 5 bases and J by 5 bases, and 16 bases separated the two germline ends. Germline-derived CDR1 and CDR2 are SGHAT and FQDESV (reference sequence). The CDR3 is made up of 14 amino acids. The CDR3 region has the DNA TGTGCCAGCAGCCCCCCTTCGGGTGTCAACGAGCAGTACTTC. Amino acids: CASSPPSGVNEQYF.

There are a few counts of this clonotype. The chain is built from TRBV29-1 and TRBJ2-5; a weak D match, TRBD1 (5 bases). The CDR3 loop spans 11 amino acids. Trimming took 8 bases from V and 5 from J, leaving 12 bases between them. Germline CDR1 SQVTM, CDR2 ANQGSEA. CDR3 protein: CSYGRDETQYF. The DNA for the CDR3 is TGCAGCTACGGCAGGGATGAGACCCAGTACTTC. Full variable domain (remainder filled in from reference TRBV29-1 and TRBJ2-5): SAVISQKPSRDICQRGTSLTIQCQVDSQVTMMFWYRQQPGQSLTLIATANQGSEATYESGFVIDKFPISRPNLTFSTLTVSNMSPEDSSIYLCSYGRDETQYFGPGTRLLVL.

This clonotype was detected once. J is TRBJ1-5 and V is TRBV4-1, with D uncertain. Germline V gene sequence: CDR1 MGHRA, CDR2 YSYEKL. The CDR3 spans 13 residues. V gave up 5 bases and J gave up 8 bases, with 13 bases separating them. The CDR3 nucleotides read TGCGCCAGCAGCTCCCCCGGAGGGAAGCCCCAGCATTTT. Translated, it gives CASSSPGGKPQHF.

Details on this clonotype: Likely a read error: the CDR3 ends without its conserved phenylalanine or tryptophan. The chain couples TRBV7-2 to TRBJ2-5; unclear D gene. There are 14 residues in the CDR3. CDR1 SGHTA and CDR2 FQGNSA come from the germline V gene. Trimming pared 4 bases from V and 9 bases from J, leaving 18 bases between. The DNA for the CDR3 is TGTGCCAGCAGCTCCGACGGGCGGCTTGGGGCCCAGTACCTC. The encoded protein is CASSSDGRLGAQYL.